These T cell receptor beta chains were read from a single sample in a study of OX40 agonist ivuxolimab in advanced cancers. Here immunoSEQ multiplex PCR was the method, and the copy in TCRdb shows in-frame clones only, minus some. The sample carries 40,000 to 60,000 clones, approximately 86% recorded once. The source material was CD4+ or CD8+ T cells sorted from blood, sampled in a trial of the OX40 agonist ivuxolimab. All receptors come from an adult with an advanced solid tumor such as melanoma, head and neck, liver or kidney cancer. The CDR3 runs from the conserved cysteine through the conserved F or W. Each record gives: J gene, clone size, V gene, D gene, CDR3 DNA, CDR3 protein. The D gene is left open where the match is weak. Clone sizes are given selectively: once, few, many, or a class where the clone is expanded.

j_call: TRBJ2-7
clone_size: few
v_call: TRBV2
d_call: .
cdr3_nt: TGTGCCAGCAGTGTGGGCGAAACCTACGAGCAGTACTTC
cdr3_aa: CASSVGETYEQYF

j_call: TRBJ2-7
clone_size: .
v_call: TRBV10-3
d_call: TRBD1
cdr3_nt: TGTGCCACCGCAGGGACGGACAGGTGGGAGCAGTACTTC
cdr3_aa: CATAGTDRWEQYF

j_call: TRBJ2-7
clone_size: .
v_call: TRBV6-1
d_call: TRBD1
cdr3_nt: TGTGCCAGCGGGCAGGGGGTTCCCTACGAGCAGTACTTC
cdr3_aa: CASGQGVPYEQYF

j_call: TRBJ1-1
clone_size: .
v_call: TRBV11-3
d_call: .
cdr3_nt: TGTGCCAGCAGCCCCGGGCGGGGGAACACTGAAGCTTTCTTT
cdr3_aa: CASSPGRGNTEAFF

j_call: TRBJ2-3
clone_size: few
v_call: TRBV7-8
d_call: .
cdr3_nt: TGTGCCAGCAGCTTAGTGACAGACACAGATACGCAGTATTTT
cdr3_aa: CASSLVTDTDTQYF

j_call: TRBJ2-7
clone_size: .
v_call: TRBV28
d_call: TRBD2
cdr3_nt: TGTGCCAGCAGTAGAGGGACTAGTGTAGGTGAGCAGTACTTC
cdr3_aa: CASSRGTSVGEQYF

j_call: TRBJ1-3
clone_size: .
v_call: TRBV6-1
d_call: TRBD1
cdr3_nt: TGTGCCAGCAGTGGTAGACAGGGGTTATTGGACACCATATATTTT
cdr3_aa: CASSGRQGLLDTIYF

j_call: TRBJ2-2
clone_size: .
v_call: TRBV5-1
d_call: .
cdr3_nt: TGCGCCAGCAGCTTGGAAGGGCCGACCGGGGAGCTGTTTTTT
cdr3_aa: CASSLEGPTGELFF

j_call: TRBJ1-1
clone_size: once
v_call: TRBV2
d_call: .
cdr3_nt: TGTGCCAGCAGTGGCCAGGGGAACACTGAAGCTTTCTTT
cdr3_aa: CASSGQGNTEAFF

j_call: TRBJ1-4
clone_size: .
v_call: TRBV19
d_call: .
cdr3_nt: TGTGCCAGTATTTCTCTGGGGGGGCAAGAAAAACTGTTTTTT
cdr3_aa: CASISLGGQEKLFF

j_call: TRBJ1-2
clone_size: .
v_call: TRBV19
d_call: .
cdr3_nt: TGTGCCAGTAGTATAGATCCGACCGGATTTTACTATGGCTACACCTTC
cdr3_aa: CASSIDPTGFYYGYTF

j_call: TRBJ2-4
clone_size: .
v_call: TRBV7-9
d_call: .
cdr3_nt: TGTGCCAGCAGCTTAAAAGGGGCCAAAAACATTCAGTACTTC
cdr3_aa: CASSLKGAKNIQYF

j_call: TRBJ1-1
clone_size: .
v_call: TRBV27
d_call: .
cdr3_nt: TGTGCCAGCAGTTTAGCGGGGGGCACTGAAGCTTTCTTT
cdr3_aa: CASSLAGGTEAFF

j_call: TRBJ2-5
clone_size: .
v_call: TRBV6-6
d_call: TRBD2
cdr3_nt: TGTGCCAGCAGAGAAGGGACTAGCGTTAGGGAGACCCAGTACTTC
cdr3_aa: CASREGTSVRETQYF

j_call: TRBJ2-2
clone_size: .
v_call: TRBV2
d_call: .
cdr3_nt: TGTGCCAGCAGTGAGAGCTCCGTGAAGACCGGGGAGCTGTTTTTT
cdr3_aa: CASSESSVKTGELFF

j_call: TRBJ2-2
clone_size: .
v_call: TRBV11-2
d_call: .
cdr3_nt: TGTGCCAGCAAAGGGCCCAAAAGTCCCACCGGGGAGCTGTTTTTT
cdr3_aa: CASKGPKSPTGELFF